This is a list of T cell receptor beta chains from one sample in a study of blood T cell repertoires in COVID-19. TCRdb's copy holds only in-frame clones and misses some; the assay was immunoSEQ multiplex PCR. The repertoire holds approximately 160,000 clones, with about 88% as singletons. The specimen sequenced was peripheral blood. These TCRs come from a man in his fifties or sixties with active or convalescent COVID-19. CDR3s leave out the opening cysteine and the closing phenylalanine or tryptophan.

V: TRBV6-1; J: TRBJ2-7; CDR3: ASSEESGTRAYEQY
V: TRBV28; J: TRBJ2-7; CDR3: ASSLSGDYEQY
V: TRBV10-1; J: TRBJ2-2; CDR3: ASRFRDYHTGELF
V: TRBV10-3; J: TRBJ2-7; CDR3: AIHRDRGYEQY
V: TRBV5-1; J: TRBJ2-1; CDR3: ASQHIQVWQF
V: TRBV6-5; J: TRBJ2-1; CDR3: ASSYSGQPWDEQF
V: TRBV7-9; J: TRBJ2-2; CDR3: ASTPYDRGDTGELF
V: TRBV7-8; J: TRBJ1-2; CDR3: ASSGTGGAGYYT
V: TRBV19; J: TRBJ2-1; CDR3: ASSIAATHNEQF
V: TRBV10-3; J: TRBJ2-7; CDR3: ASSPGQGAGYEQY
V: TRBV5-8; J: TRBJ1-2; CDR3: ASSLQGFNYGYT
V: TRBV19; J: TRBJ2-3; CDR3: ASTPEGTGTQY
V: TRBV15; J: TRBJ2-5; CDR3: ATSRAVTGTGGVETQY
V: TRBV4-2; J: TRBJ1-6; CDR3: ASSQDLRSSYNSPLH
V: TRBV6-6; J: TRBJ1-2; CDR3: ASSSHLQGSYGYT
V: TRBV6-4; J: TRBJ2-2; CDR3: ASNRDRGTGELF
V: TRBV6-5; J: TRBJ2-3; CDR3: ASYGTGGTDTQY
V: TRBV6-6; J: TRBJ1-5; CDR3: ASSLDRGIGQPQH
V: TRBV19; J: TRBJ1-1; CDR3: ASSPYLEAF
V: TRBV27; J: TRBJ2-1; CDR3: ASSVQGLGNEQF
V: TRBV6-2/TRBV6-3; J: TRBJ1-4; CDR3: ASSYPTGTGREKLF
V: TRBV6-5; J: TRBJ1-1; CDR3: ASSYTTRNTEAF
V: TRBV20-1; J: TRBJ2-3; CDR3: SARRETSH
V: TRBV2; J: TRBJ1-4; CDR3: ASRPPTGGEKLF
V: TRBV2; J: TRBJ2-5; CDR3: ASSLDRGETQY
V: TRBV10-2; J: TRBJ2-2; CDR3: ASSGQGYTGELF
V: TRBV7-8; J: TRBJ1-4; CDR3: ASSPTGQFNEKLF
V: TRBV10-2; J: TRBJ1-2; CDR3: ASSGDRAGYT
V: TRBV18; J: TRBJ2-5; CDR3: ASSPVEETQY
V: TRBV14; J: TRBJ1-4; CDR3: ASSQFRSGEKLF